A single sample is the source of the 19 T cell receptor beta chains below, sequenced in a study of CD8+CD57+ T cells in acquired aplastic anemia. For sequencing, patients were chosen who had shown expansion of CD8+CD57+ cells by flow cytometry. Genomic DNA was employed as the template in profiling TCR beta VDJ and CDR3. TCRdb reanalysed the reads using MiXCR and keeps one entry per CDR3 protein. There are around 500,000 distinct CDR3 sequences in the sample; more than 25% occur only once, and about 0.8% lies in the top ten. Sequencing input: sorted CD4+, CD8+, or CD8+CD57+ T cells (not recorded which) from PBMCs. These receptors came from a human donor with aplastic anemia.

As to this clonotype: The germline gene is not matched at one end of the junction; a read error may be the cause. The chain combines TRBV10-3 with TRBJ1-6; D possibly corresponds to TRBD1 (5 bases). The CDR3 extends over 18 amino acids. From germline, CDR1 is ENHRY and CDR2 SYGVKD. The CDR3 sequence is CASSGTGGSSPRNSPLHF. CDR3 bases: TGTGCCAGCAGTGGAACGGGGGGGTCCTCTCCCCGCAATTCACCCCTCCACTTT.

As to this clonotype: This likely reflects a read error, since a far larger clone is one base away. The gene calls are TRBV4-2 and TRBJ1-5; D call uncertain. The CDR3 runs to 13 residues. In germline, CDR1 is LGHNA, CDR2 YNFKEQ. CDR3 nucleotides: TGTGCCAGCGGCCAAGACCTCAATCAGCCCCAGCATTTT. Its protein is CASGQDLNQPQHF.

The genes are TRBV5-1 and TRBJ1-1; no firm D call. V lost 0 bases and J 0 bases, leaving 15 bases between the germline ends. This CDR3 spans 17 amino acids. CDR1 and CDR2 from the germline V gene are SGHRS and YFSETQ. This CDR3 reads CASSLAGEALMNTEAFF. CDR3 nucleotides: TGCGCCAGCAGCTTGGCTGGGGAAGCATTAATGAACACTGAAGCTTTCTTT.

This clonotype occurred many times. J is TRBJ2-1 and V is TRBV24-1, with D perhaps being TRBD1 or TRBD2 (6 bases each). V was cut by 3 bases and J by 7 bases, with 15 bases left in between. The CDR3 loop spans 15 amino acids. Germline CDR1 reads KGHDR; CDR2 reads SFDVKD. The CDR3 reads CATSDIGGTENEQFF. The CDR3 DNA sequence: TGTGCCACCAGTGATATAGGGGGGACCGAGAATGAGCAGTTCTTC.

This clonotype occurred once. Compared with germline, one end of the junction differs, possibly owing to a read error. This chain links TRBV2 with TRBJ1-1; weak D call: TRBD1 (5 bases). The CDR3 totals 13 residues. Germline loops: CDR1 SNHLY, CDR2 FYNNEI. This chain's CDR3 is CAISEGISGGAFF. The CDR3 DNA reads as TGTGCCATCAGTGAGGGGATCAGTGGGGGGGCTTTCTTT. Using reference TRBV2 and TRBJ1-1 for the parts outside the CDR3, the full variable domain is EPEVTQTPSHQVTQMGQEVILRCVPISNHLYFYWYRQILGQKVEFLVSFYNNEISEKSEIFDDQFSVERPDGSNFTLKIRSTKLEDSAMYFCAISEGISGGAFFGQGTRLTVV.

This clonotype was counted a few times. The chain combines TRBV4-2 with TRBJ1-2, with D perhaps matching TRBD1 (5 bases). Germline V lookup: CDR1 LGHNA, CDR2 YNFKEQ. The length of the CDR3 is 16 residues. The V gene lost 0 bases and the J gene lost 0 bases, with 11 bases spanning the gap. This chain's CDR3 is CASSQEVAGTNYGYTF. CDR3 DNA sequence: TGTGCCAGCAGCCAAGAGGTTGCAGGGACTAACTATGGCTACACCTTC.

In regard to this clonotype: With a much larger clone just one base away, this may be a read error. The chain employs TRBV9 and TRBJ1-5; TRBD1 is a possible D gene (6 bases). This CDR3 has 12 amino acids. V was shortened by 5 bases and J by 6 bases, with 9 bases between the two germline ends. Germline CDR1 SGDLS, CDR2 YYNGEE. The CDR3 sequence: CASRQGGQPQHF. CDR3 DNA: TGTGCCAGCAGGCAAGGGGGTCAGCCCCAGCATTTT.

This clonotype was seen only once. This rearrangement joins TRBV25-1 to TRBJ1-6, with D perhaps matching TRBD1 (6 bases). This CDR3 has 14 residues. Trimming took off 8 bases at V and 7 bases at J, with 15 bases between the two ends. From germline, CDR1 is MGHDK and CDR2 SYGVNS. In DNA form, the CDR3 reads TGTGCCAGCTTTGGGGGCAGGACCAATTCACCCCTCCACTTT. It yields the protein CASFGGRTNSPLHF.

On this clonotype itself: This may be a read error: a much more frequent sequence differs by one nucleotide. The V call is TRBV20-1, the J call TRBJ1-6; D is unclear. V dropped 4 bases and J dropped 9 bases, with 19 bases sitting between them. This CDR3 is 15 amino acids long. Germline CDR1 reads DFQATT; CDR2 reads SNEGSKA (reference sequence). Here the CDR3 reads CSAIGDLVVGSPLHF. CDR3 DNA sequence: TGCAGTGCTATCGGGGATCTGGTTGTCGGTTCACCCCTCCACTTT.

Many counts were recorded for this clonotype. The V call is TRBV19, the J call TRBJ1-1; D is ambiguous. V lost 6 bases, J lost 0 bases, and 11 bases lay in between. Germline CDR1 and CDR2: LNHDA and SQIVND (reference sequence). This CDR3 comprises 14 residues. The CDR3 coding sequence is TGTGCCAGTAGCTTTCGGCTGATGAACACTGAAGCTTTCTTT. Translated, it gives CASSFRLMNTEAFF.

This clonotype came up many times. Here the CDR3 DNA reads TGCAGTGCTCGACGGGAGGGACAGTACGGTTCACCCCTCCACTTT. It yields the protein CSARREGQYGSPLHF. The chain links TRBV20-1 to TRBJ1-6; 7 bases fit TRBD1. Germline values: CDR1 DFQATT, CDR2 SNEGSKA (reference sequence). The CDR3 is 15 amino acids. V trimming: 5 bases; J trimming: 9 bases; junction bases outside the gene matches: 13.

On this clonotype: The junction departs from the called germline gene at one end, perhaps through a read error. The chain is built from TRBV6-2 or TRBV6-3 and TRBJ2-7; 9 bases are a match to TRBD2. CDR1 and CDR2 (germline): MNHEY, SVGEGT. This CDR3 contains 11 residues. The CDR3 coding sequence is TGTGCCAGCAGCTCTGGACTAGCGCGCAACTTC. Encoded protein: CASSSGLARNF.

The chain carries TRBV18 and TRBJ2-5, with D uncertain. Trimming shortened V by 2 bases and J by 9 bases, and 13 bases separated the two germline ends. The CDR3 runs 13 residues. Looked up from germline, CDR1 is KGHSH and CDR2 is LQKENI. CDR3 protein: CASSPNRAAAQYF. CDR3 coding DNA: TGTGCCAGCTCACCAAATCGTGCGGCGGCCCAGTACTTC.

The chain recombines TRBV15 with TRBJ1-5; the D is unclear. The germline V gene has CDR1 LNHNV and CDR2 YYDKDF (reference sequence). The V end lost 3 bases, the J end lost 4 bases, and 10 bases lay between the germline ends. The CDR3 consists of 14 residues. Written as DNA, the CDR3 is TGTGCCACCAGCAGCTCGGGTTTGAATCAGCCCCAGCATTTT. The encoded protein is CATSSSGLNQPQHF. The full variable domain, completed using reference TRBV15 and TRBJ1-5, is DAMVIQNPRYQVTQFGKPVTLSCSQTLNHNVMYWYQQKSSQAPKLLFHYYDKDFNNEADTPDNFQSRRPNTSFCFLDIRSPGLGDTAMYLCATSSSGLNQPQHFGDGTRLSIL.

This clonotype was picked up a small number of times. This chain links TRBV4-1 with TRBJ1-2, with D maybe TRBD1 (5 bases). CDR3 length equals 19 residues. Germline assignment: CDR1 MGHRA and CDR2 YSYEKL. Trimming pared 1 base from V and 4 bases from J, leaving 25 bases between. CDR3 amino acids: CASSQAVRSQGNRLYGYTF. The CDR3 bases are TGCGCCAGCAGCCAAGCAGTCAGGTCCCAGGGAAACCGACTCTATGGCTACACCTTC.

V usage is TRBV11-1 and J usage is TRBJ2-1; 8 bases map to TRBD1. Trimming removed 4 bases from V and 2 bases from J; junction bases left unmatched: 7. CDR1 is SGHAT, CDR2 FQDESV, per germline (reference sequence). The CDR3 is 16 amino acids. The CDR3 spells CASSYSWTGPYNEQFF. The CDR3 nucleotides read TGTGCCAGCAGCTATTCCTGGACAGGGCCCTACAATGAGCAGTTCTTC.

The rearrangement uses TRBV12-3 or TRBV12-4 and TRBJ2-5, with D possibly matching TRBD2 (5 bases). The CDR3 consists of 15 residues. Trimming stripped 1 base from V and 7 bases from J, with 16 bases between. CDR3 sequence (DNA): TGTGCCAGCAGTTTAGGCCCGGGAAATCTAGGGACCCAGTACTTC. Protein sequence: CASSLGPGNLGTQYF.

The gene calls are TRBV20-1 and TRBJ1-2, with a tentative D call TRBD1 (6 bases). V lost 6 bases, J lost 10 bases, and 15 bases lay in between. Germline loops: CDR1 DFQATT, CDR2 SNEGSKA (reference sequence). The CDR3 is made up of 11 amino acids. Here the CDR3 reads CSARPRQDYTF. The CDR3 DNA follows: TGCAGTGCCCGCCCTCGACAGGACTACACCTTC.

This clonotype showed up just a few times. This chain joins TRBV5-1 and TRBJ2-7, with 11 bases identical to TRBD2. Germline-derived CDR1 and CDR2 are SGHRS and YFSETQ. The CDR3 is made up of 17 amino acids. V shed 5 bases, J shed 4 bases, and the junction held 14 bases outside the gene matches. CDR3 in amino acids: CASSYRVTSGSRYEQYF. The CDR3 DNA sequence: TGCGCCAGCAGTTACCGAGTTACTAGCGGGAGTAGGTACGAGCAGTACTTC.